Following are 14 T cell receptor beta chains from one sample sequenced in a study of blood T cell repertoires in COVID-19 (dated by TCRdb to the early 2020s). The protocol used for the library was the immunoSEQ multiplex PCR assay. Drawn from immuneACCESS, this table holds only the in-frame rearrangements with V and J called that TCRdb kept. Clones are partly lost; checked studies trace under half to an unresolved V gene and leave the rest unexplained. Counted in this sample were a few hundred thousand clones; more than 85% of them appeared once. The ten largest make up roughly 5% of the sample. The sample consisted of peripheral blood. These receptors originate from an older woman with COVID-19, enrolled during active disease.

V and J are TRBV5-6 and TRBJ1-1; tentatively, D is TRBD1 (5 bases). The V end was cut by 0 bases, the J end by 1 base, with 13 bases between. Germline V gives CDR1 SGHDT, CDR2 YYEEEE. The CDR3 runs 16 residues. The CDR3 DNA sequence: TGTGCCAGCAGCTTGGTGCGCGGGGCCCCGAACACTGAAGCTTTCTTT. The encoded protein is CASSLVRGAPNTEAFF.

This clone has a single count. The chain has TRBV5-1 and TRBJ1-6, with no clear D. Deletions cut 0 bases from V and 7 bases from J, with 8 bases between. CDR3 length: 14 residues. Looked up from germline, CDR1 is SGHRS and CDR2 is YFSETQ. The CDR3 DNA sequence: TGCGCCAGCAGCTTGGATGGAGTCAATTCACCCCTCCACTTT. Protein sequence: CASSLDGVNSPLHF.

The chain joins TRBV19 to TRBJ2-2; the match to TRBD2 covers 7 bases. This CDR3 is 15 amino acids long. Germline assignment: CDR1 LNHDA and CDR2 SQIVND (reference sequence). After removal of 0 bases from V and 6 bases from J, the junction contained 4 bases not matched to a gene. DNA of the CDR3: TGTGCCAGTAGTATAGATCCCGGACTAGCCGGGGAGCTGTTTTTT. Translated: CASSIDPGLAGELFF.

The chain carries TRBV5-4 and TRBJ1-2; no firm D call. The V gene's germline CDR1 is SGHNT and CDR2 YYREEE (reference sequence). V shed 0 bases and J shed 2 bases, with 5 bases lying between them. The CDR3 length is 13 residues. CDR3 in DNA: TGTGCCAGCAGCTTGGACAAAAACTATGGCTACACCTTC. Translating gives CASSLDKNYGYTF. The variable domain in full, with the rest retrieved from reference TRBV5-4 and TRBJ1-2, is ETGVTQSPTHLIKTRGQQVTLRCSSQSGHNTVSWYQQALGQGPQFIFQYYREEENGRGNFPPRFSGLQFPNYSSELNVNALELDDSALYLCASSLDKNYGYTFGSGTRLTVV.

In DNA form, the CDR3 reads TGTGCCACCAGTGACTCGGGACAGCCCCTCGAGAACACTGAAGCTTTCTTT. Its protein is CATSDSGQPLENTEAFF. The chain uses TRBV24-1 and TRBJ1-1; 7 nucleotides align to TRBD1. This CDR3 is 17 amino acids long. Germline assignment: CDR1 KGHDR and CDR2 SFDVKD. V lost 4 bases to trimming and J lost 1 base; unmatched junction nucleotides: 11.

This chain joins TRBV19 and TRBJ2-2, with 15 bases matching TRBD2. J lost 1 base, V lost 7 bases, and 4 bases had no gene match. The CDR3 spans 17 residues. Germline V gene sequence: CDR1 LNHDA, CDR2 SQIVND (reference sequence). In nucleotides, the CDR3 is TGTGCCAGTATCTGGACTAGCGGGAGGGTGAACACCGGGGAGCTGTTTTTT. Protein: CASIWTSGRVNTGELFF.

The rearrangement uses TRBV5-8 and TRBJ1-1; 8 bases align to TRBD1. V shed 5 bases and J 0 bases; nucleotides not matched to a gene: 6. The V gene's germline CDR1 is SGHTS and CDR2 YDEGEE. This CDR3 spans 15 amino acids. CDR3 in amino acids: CASRRTGNLNTEAFF. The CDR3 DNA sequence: TGTGCCAGCAGGCGGACAGGGAACTTGAACACTGAAGCTTTCTTT.

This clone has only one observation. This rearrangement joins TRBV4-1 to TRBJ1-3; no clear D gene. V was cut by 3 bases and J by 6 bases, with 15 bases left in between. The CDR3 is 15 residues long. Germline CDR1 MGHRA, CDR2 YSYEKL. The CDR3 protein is CASSQTQQAANTIYF. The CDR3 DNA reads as TGCGCCAGCAGCCAGACACAACAAGCAGCAAACACCATATATTTT.

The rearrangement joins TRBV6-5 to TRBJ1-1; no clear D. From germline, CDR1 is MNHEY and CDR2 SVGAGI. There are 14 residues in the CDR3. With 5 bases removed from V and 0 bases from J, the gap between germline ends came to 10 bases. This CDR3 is CASSRAGLNTEAFF. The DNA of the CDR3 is TGTGCCAGCAGTCGCGCAGGCTTGAACACTGAAGCTTTCTTT.

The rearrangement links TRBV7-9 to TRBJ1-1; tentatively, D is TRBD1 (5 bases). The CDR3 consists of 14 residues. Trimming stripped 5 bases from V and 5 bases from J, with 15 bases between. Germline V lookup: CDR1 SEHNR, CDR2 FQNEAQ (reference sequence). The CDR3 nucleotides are TGTGCCAGCAGCCTCCAGGCAGGGCGGACTGAAGCTTTCTTT. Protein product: CASSLQAGRTEAFF.

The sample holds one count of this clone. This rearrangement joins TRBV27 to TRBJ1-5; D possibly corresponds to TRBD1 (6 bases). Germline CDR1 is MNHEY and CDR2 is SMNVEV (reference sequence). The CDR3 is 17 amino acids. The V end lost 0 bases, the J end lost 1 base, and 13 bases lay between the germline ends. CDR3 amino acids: CASSLSIGTSSNQPQHF. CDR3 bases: TGTGCCAGCAGTTTATCGATAGGGACATCGAGCAATCAGCCCCAGCATTTT.

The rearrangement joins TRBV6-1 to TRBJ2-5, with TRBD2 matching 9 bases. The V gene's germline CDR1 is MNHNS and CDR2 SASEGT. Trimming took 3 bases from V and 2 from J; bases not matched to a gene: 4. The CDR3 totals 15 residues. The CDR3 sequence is CASSEPSGIQETQYF. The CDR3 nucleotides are TGTGCCAGCAGTGAGCCTAGCGGGATACAAGAGACCCAGTACTTC.

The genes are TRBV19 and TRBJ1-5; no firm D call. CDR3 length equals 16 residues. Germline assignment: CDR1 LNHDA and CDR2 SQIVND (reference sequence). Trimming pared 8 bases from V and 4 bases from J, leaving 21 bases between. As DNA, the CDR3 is TGTGCCAGTTGCCCGAGAGCACTAGAAAGAAATCAGCCCCAGCATTTT. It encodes CASCPRALERNQPQHF.

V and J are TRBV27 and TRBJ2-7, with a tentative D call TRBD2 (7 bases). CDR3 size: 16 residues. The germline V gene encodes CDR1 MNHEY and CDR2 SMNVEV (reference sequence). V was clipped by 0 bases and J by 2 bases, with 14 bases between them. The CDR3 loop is CASSLSGGASAYEQYF. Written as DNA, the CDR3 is TGTGCCAGCAGTTTATCGGGGGGGGCGAGCGCCTACGAGCAGTACTTC.